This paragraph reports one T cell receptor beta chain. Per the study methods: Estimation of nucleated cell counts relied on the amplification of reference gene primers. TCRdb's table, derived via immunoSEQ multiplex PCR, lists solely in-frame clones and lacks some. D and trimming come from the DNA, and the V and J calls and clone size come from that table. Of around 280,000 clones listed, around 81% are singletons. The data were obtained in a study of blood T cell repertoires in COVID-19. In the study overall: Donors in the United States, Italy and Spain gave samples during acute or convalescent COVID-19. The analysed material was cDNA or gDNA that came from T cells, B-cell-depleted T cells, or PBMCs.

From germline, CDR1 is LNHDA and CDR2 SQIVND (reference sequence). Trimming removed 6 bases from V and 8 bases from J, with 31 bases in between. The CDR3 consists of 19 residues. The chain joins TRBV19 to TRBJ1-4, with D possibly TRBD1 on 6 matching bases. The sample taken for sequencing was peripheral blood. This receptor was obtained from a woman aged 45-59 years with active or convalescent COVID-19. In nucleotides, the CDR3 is TGTGCCAGTAGGACCAGAAGGCAGGGGCCCGGGCTTGAAGGCGAAAAACTGTTTTTT. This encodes CASRTRRQGPGLEGEKLFF.